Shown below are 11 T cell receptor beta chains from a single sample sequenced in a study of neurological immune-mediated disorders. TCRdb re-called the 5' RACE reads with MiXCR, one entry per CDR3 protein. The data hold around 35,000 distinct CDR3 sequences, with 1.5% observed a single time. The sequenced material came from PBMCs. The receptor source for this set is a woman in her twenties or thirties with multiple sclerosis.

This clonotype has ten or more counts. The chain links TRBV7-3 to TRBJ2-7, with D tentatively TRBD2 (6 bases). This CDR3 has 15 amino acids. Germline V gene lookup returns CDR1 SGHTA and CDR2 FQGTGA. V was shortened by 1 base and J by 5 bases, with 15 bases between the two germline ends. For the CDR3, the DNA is TGTGCCAGCAGCTTAATGGGGCTAGCGAGGAACGAGCAGTACTTC. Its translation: CASSLMGLARNEQYF.

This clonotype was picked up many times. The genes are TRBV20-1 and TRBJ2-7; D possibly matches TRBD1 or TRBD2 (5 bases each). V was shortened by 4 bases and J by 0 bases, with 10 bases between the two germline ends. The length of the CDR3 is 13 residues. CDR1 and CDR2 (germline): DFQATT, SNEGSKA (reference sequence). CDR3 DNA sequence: TGCAGTGCTAATGGGGGAGCCTCCTACGAGCAGTACTTC. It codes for CSANGGASYEQYF.

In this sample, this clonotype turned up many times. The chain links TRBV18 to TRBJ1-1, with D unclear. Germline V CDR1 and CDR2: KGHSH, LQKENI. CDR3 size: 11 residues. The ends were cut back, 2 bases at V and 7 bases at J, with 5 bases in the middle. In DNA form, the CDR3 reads TGTGCCAGCTCACCAAAGATTGAAGCTTTCTTT. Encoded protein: CASSPKIEAFF.

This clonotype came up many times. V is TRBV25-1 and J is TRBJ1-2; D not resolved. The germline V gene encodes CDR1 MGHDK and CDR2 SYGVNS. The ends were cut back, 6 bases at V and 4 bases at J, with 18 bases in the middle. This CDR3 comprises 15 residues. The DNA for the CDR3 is TGTGCCAGCAGCCAGAGCGGAGCGGAGCTCTATGGCTACACCTTC. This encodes CASSQSGAELYGYTF.

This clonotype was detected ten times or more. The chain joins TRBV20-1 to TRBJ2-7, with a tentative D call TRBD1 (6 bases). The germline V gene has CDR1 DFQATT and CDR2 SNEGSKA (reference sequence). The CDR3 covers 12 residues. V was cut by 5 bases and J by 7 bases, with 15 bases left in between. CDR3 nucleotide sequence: TGCAGTGCTTCCGGGACACGGAGGGAGCAGTACTTC. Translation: CSASGTRREQYF.

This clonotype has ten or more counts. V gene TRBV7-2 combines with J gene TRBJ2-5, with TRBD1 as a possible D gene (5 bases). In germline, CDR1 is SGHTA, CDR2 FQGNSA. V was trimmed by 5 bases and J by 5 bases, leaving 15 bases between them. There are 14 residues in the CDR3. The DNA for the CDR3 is TGTGCCAGCAGCCCTCGGCCAGGGCGGGAGACCCAGTACTTC. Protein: CASSPRPGRETQYF.

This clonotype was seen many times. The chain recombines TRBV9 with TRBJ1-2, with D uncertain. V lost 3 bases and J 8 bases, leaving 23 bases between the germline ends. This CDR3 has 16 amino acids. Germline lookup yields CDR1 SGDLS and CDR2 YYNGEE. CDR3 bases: TGTGCCAGCAGCGGACGACCGGGATCCAAGACGAGGGGCTACACCTTC. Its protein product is CASSGRPGSKTRGYTF.

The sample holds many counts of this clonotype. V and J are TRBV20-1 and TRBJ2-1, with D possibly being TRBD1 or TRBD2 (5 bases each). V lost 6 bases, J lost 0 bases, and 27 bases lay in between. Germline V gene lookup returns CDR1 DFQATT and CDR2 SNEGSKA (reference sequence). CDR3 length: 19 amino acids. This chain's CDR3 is CSAPGLSGHNLSSYNEQFF. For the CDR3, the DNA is TGCAGTGCCCCGGGGCTAAGCGGCCATAACCTGAGCTCCTACAATGAGCAGTTCTTC.

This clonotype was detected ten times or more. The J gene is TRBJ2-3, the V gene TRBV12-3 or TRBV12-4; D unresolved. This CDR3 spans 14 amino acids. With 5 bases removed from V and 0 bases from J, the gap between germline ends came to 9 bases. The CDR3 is CASSRHLSTDTQYF. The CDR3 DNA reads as TGTGCCAGCAGTCGACACCTTAGCACAGATACGCAGTATTTT.

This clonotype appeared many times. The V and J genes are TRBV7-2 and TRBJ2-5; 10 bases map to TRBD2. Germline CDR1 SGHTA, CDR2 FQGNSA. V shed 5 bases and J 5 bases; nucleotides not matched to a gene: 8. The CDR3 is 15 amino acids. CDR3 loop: CASSASGGAWETQYF. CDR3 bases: TGTGCCAGCAGCGCCAGCGGGGGGGCTTGGGAGACCCAGTACTTC. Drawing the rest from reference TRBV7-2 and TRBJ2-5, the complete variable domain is GAGVSQSPSNKVTEKGKDVELRCDPISGHTALYWYRQSLGQGLEFLIYFQGNSAPDKSGLPSDRFSAERTGGSVSTLTIQRTQQEDSAVYLCASSASGGAWETQYFGPGTRLLVL.

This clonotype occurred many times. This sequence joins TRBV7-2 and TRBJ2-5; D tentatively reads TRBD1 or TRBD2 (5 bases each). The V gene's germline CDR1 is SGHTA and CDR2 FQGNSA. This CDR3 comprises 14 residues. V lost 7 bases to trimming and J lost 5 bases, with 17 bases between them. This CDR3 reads CASTRPGRIETQYF. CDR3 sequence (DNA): TGTGCCAGCACCCGCCCAGGGAGAATCGAGACCCAGTACTTC.